The sequence of this TCR beta chain was determined in a study of shared clonotypes between healthy human individuals. Study findings and constraints: Large depth notwithstanding, sorted-subset sequencing proved incomplete by rarefaction.

As to this clone: The antigen remains unidentified. The sample carries other DNA sequences with the same CDR3.

Germline V CDR1 and CDR2: LNHNV, YYDKDF (reference sequence). The CDR3 runs to 15 residues. Trimming removed 1 base from V and 4 bases from J; junction bases left unmatched: 4. The naive CD8 subset, CD45RO-negative cells positively selected for CCR7, excluded terminally differentiated effector memory CD45RA+ cells. This table comes from immunoSEQ multiplex PCR, and its TCRdb copy is limited to in-frame clones, with some not included. The table lists approximately 1.9 million clones, 90% to 95% of them singletons. The TCR was taken from a man between 18 and 29 years old in good health. Some clones in this sample may be carry-over from other donors' samples. The chain joins TRBV15 to TRBJ2-7; TRBD1 matches at 10 bases. Material for sequencing was naive CD8+ T cells from PBMCs. The CDR3 bases are TGTGCCACCAGCAGAGGGACAGGGGGGCTGTACGAGCAGTACTTC. The encoded protein is CATSRGTGGLYEQYF. The entire variable domain, with the rest obtained from reference TRBV15 and TRBJ2-7, is as follows: DAMVIQNPRYQVTQFGKPVTLSCSQTLNHNVMYWYQQKSSQAPKLLFHYYDKDFNNEADTPDNFQSRRPNTSFCFLDIRSPGLGDTAMYLCATSRGTGGLYEQYFGPGTRLTVT.